This is a list of T cell receptor beta chains from one sample in a study of T cells after yellow fever vaccination. TCRdb re-analysed the 5' RACE reads in MiXCR, keeping a single row per CDR3 protein. The table has some 200,000 distinct CDR3 sequences, 8% to 13% seen once. The sample here was CD8+ T cells sorted from PBMCs, taken 15 days after the yellow fever booster vaccination. Receptor source: a man younger than 35 who received the YFV17D yellow fever vaccine. CDR3s include the opening cysteine and the closing phenylalanine or tryptophan. The order of the fields is J gene, clone size, V gene, D gene, CDR3 DNA, CDR3 protein. A D gene is named only where the DNA matches it firmly. Size is omitted from some rows. Given values are once, few, many or a class for expanded clones.

j_gene: TRBJ1-5; abundance: few; v_gene: TRBV10-3; d_gene: -; CDR3nt: TGTGCCACTCAGGGTGGCAATCAGCCCCAGCATTTT; CDR3aa: CATQGGNQPQHF
j_gene: TRBJ2-3; abundance: few; v_gene: TRBV7-6; d_gene: TRBD1; CDR3nt: TGTGCCAGCAGCGGTCGACAGGGAAGCACAGATACGCAGTATTTT; CDR3aa: CASSGRQGSTDTQYF
j_gene: TRBJ2-1; abundance: few; v_gene: TRBV4-1; d_gene: TRBD1; CDR3nt: TGCGCCAGCAGCCAAGATATGACGGGGACAGGGTGGAATGAGCAGTTCTTC; CDR3aa: CASSQDMTGTGWNEQFF
j_gene: TRBJ1-2; abundance: once; v_gene: TRBV6-5; d_gene: -; CDR3nt: TGTGCCAGCAGGGGGGCGCTTGGCTATGGCTACACCTTC; CDR3aa: CASRGALGYGYTF
j_gene: TRBJ2-2; abundance: few; v_gene: TRBV12-5; d_gene: -; CDR3nt: TGTGCTAGTTGTTATACAGGGATAGCCGGGGAGCTGTTTTTT; CDR3aa: CASCYTGIAGELFF
j_gene: TRBJ2-7; abundance: -; v_gene: TRBV6-5; d_gene: TRBD2; CDR3nt: TGTGCCAGCACTCCGACTAGCGGGGCCTACGAGCAGTACTTC; CDR3aa: CASTPTSGAYEQYF
j_gene: TRBJ1-1; abundance: few; v_gene: TRBV7-2; d_gene: -; CDR3nt: TGTGCCAGCAGCCCCTACTGGACTGAAGCTTTCTTT; CDR3aa: CASSPYWTEAFF
j_gene: TRBJ2-1; abundance: many; v_gene: TRBV6-2/TRBV6-3; d_gene: -; CDR3nt: TGTGCCAGCAGTTACGGGTCGACGGTTGAGCAGTTCTTC; CDR3aa: CASSYGSTVEQFF
j_gene: TRBJ2-3; abundance: few; v_gene: TRBV29-1; d_gene: -; CDR3nt: TGCAGCGTTGAGCGCGGGGACAGTAGCACAGATACGCAGTATTTT; CDR3aa: CSVERGDSSTDTQYF
j_gene: TRBJ1-1; abundance: few; v_gene: TRBV5-1; d_gene: -; CDR3nt: TGCGCCAGCAGCCCAGGGCAAAAGAACACTGAAGCTTTCTTT; CDR3aa: CASSPGQKNTEAFF
j_gene: TRBJ2-3; abundance: -; v_gene: TRBV27; d_gene: -; CDR3nt: TGTGCCAGCAGTTTACAACAGGGAGGGGGCACAGATACGCAGTATTTT; CDR3aa: CASSLQQGGGTDTQYF
j_gene: TRBJ2-5; abundance: few; v_gene: TRBV11-2; d_gene: -; CDR3nt: TGTGCCAGCAGCCCGATAGACCTTGGACAGCAGCGGGGTCGAGAGACCCAGTACTTC; CDR3aa: CASSPIDLGQQRGRETQYF
j_gene: TRBJ2-1; abundance: many; v_gene: TRBV12-5; d_gene: TRBD1; CDR3nt: TGTGCTAGTGGTCCGAGGGACAGCAGCTCCTACAATGAGCAGTTCTTC; CDR3aa: CASGPRDSSSYNEQFF
j_gene: TRBJ2-2; abundance: -; v_gene: TRBV11-2; d_gene: -; CDR3nt: TGTGCCAGCTCTAGGGACACGAACACCGGGGAGCTGTTTTTT; CDR3aa: CASSRDTNTGELFF
j_gene: TRBJ1-5; abundance: once; v_gene: TRBV4-3; d_gene: -; CDR3nt: TGCGCCAGCAGCCAGGGGGTAGAGCGTAATCAGCCCCAGCATTTT; CDR3aa: CASSQGVERNQPQHF
j_gene: TRBJ1-1; abundance: few; v_gene: TRBV18; d_gene: -; CDR3nt: TGTGCCAGCTCACCAGGCAGGGCTCCGGCTGAAGCTTTCTTT; CDR3aa: CASSPGRAPAEAFF
j_gene: TRBJ2-2; abundance: many; v_gene: TRBV4-2; d_gene: -; CDR3nt: TGTGCCAGCAGCCAAGAGCTAGCAGCCGGGGAGCTGTTTTTT; CDR3aa: CASSQELAAGELFF
j_gene: TRBJ2-3; abundance: -; v_gene: TRBV12-3/TRBV12-4; d_gene: -; CDR3nt: TGTGCCAGCAGTAATTTCGGGGATACGCAGTATTTT; CDR3aa: CASSNFGDTQYF
j_gene: TRBJ2-7; abundance: -; v_gene: TRBV4-1; d_gene: -; CDR3nt: TGCGCCAGCAGCCAAAGGGTGGATTACGAGCAGTACTTC; CDR3aa: CASSQRVDYEQYF
j_gene: TRBJ1-5; abundance: -; v_gene: TRBV20-1; d_gene: -; CDR3nt: TGCAGTGCCTCAAGAACGGGGGTCAATCAGCCCCAGCATTTT; CDR3aa: CSASRTGVNQPQHF
j_gene: TRBJ2-3; abundance: -; v_gene: TRBV20-1; d_gene: TRBD2; CDR3nt: TGCAGTGCGGAGCGGGGGAACACAGATACGCAGTATTTT; CDR3aa: CSAERGNTDTQYF
j_gene: TRBJ1-6; abundance: -; v_gene: TRBV6-2/TRBV6-3; d_gene: TRBD1; CDR3nt: TGTGCCAGCAGAGGGGGCTCACCCCTCCACTTT; CDR3aa: CASRGGSPLHF
j_gene: TRBJ2-3; abundance: -; v_gene: TRBV9; d_gene: TRBD2; CDR3nt: TGTGCCAGCCACCCCGGCGGGGGGTGGCAAGATACGCAGTATTTT; CDR3aa: CASHPGGGWQDTQYF
j_gene: TRBJ1-3; abundance: -; v_gene: TRBV4-3; d_gene: -; CDR3nt: TGCGCCAGCAGCCAAGATAGAGTTGAGACCCCAAATGGAAACACCATATATTTT; CDR3aa: CASSQDRVETPNGNTIYF
j_gene: TRBJ2-1; abundance: few; v_gene: TRBV4-1; d_gene: TRBD2; CDR3nt: TGCGCCAGCAGCCTCCAACTAGCGGGGTCCTACAATGAGCAGTTCTTC; CDR3aa: CASSLQLAGSYNEQFF
j_gene: TRBJ1-1; abundance: few; v_gene: TRBV19; d_gene: -; CDR3nt: TGTGCCAGTAGTTTTCTTGGGGGCGATGAAGCTTTCTTT; CDR3aa: CASSFLGGDEAFF
j_gene: TRBJ2-4; abundance: many; v_gene: TRBV11-2; d_gene: -; CDR3nt: TGTGCCAGCAGCTTCGGGCAGGGGTCTTTAGCCAAAAACATTCAGTACTTC; CDR3aa: CASSFGQGSLAKNIQYF
j_gene: TRBJ2-3; abundance: few; v_gene: TRBV2; d_gene: TRBD1; CDR3nt: TGTGCCCTCGTTTTGAAGGACAGGGGCCTTATCACAGATACGCAGTATTTT; CDR3aa: CALVLKDRGLITDTQYF
j_gene: TRBJ1-2; abundance: many; v_gene: TRBV4-3; d_gene: TRBD1; CDR3nt: TGCGCCAGCAGCCAAGACGGGACAGGGAACTATGGCTACACCTTC; CDR3aa: CASSQDGTGNYGYTF
j_gene: TRBJ1-1; abundance: -; v_gene: TRBV6-5; d_gene: -; CDR3nt: TGTGCCAGCAGTTACAGGGGGACCGCCACTGAAGCTTTCTTT; CDR3aa: CASSYRGTATEAFF
j_gene: TRBJ2-6; abundance: -; v_gene: TRBV6-6; d_gene: -; CDR3nt: TGTGCCAGCAGTTACTCGATCTTAAGCCTGGGGGACTCTGGGGCCAACGTCCTGACTTTC; CDR3aa: CASSYSILSLGDSGANVLTF
j_gene: TRBJ1-2; abundance: -; v_gene: TRBV7-9; d_gene: TRBD1; CDR3nt: TGTGCCAGCAGCTACCCGGGACAGGGATATGGCTACACCTTC; CDR3aa: CASSYPGQGYGYTF
j_gene: TRBJ2-1; abundance: few; v_gene: TRBV4-2; d_gene: TRBD2; CDR3nt: TGTGCCAGCAGCCAAGATCGGGGACTAGCCGGCAATGAGCAGTTCTTC; CDR3aa: CASSQDRGLAGNEQFF